Listed below are T cell receptor beta chains from one sample, sequenced in a study of CD8+ T cells in alopecia areata. Only in-frame clones appear in the TCRdb table, and some are missing; sequencing was by immunoSEQ multiplex PCR. The repertoire holds approximately 170,000 clones, 60% seen once, with about 0.69% in the top ten. The input for sequencing was CD4+ T cells sorted from blood, taken at week 4, from a patient treated with tofacitinib. Every receptor here comes from a human donor with alopecia areata. The CDR3 runs from the conserved cysteine through the conserved F or W. The D gene is left open where the match is weak. Not all rows give a size; the values are once, few, many and, for expanded clones, a class.

j_gene | abundance | d_gene | v_gene | CDR3nt | CDR3aa
TRBJ1-5 | NA | NA | TRBV28 | TGTGCCAGCAGTCCCGTCCAAGGGCCCCAGCATTTT | CASSPVQGPQHF
TRBJ1-5 | NA | NA | TRBV27 | TGTGCCAGCAGTGCCCACAATCAGCCCCAGCATTTT | CASSAHNQPQHF
TRBJ2-7 | few | NA | TRBV7-2 | TGTGCCAGCAGCCCGGGGTCCTACGAGCAGTACTTC | CASSPGSYEQYF
TRBJ2-2 | few | NA | TRBV25-1 | TGTGCCAGCAGTCGTCAGGGGGGGTCCGGGGAGCTGTTTTTT | CASSRQGGSGELFF
TRBJ1-2 | NA | TRBD1 | TRBV29-1 | TGCAGCGTCGATTGGACAGGTCTAGATGGCTACACCTTC | CSVDWTGLDGYTF
TRBJ2-3 | NA | TRBD1 | TRBV6-6 | TGTGCCAGCACCCGACAGGGGCGAGATACGCAGTATTTT | CASTRQGRDTQYF
TRBJ2-6 | NA | NA | TRBV9 | TGTGCCAGCAAGAGCTCGTCTGGGGCCAACGTCCTGACTTTC | CASKSSSGANVLTF
TRBJ2-5 | NA | NA | TRBV5-1 | TGCGCCAGCAGCCCAGGGACGGCGAGAGTAGAGACCCAGTACTTC | CASSPGTARVETQYF
TRBJ2-6 | few | NA | TRBV5-1 | TGCGCCAGCAGCTTCCTCCCTGGGGCCAACGTCCTGACTTTC | CASSFLPGANVLTF
TRBJ2-5 | few | NA | TRBV29-1 | TGCAGCGTCGGTCTGGTTTCCGAGACCCAGTACTTC | CSVGLVSETQYF
TRBJ2-2 | NA | TRBD1 | TRBV5-1 | TGCGCCAGCAGGACAGGGGACACCGGGGAGCTGTTTTTT | CASRTGDTGELFF
TRBJ1-5 | few | NA | TRBV5-1 | TGCGCCAGCAGCGGGGTCCAGCCCCAGCATTTT | CASSGVQPQHF
TRBJ2-7 | NA | NA | TRBV4-3 | TGCGCCAGCAGCCAAGATCAAGGTAGCGGCTACGAGCAGTACTTC | CASSQDQGSGYEQYF
TRBJ2-2 | NA | NA | TRBV30 | TGTGCCTGGAGGGCGGGGATTGATAACACCGGGGAGCTGTTTTTT | CAWRAGIDNTGELFF
TRBJ2-7 | NA | TRBD1 | TRBV4-1 | TGCGCCAGCAGCCAAGATCTATCGACAGGGGTCCTTCCCTACGAGCAGTACTTC | CASSQDLSTGVLPYEQYF
TRBJ2-7 | NA | NA | TRBV10-3 | TGTGCCATCAGTCCGGGACATCTTTACGAGCAGTACTTC | CAISPGHLYEQYF
TRBJ2-1 | few | TRBD1 | TRBV4-1 | TGCGCCAGCAGCCAAGATCGGAGACAGGGGGCCGGAAAGGATGAGCAGTTCTTC | CASSQDRRQGAGKDEQFF
TRBJ2-3 | NA | TRBD2 | TRBV6-1 | TGTGCCAGCAGAACTACCCCCGGGAGGACAGATACGCAGTATTTT | CASRTTPGRTDTQYF
TRBJ2-7 | NA | NA | TRBV4-1 | TGCGCCAGCAGCCAAGATGTCCCTTCCCACGAGCAGTACTTC | CASSQDVPSHEQYF
TRBJ1-5 | few | NA | TRBV2 | TGTGCCAGCAGTGCGGGACACCTTAGCAATCAGCCCCAGCATTTT | CASSAGHLSNQPQHF
TRBJ2-1 | NA | TRBD2 | TRBV30 | TGTGCCTGGAGTGTCTACGGGACTAGCGGGAGAAATGAGCAGTTCTTC | CAWSVYGTSGRNEQFF
TRBJ2-3 | NA | NA | TRBV5-6 | TGTGCCAGCAGCTTGGACGGGGGTCCCACAGATACGCAGTATTTT | CASSLDGGPTDTQYF
TRBJ2-1 | NA | NA | TRBV29-1 | TGCAGCGTTCTAGAGACAACCTACAATGAGCAGTTCTTC | CSVLETTYNEQFF
TRBJ1-1 | NA | NA | TRBV7-2 | TGTGCCAGCAGCTTGACGACAGGACCCGACACTGAAGCTTTCTTT | CASSLTTGPDTEAFF
TRBJ2-5 | NA | NA | TRBV29-1 | TGCAGCGTTGAGGCCCCGGGATTCCGGGGAGAGACCCAGTACTTC | CSVEAPGFRGETQYF
TRBJ2-2 | NA | NA | TRBV29-1 | TGCAGCATAACCAGCGGAGCGAACACCGGGGAGCTGTTTTTT | CSITSGANTGELFF
TRBJ2-1 | NA | TRBD1 | TRBV6-6 | TGTGCCAGCCTAAGACAGGGGCTCTACAATGAGCAGTTCTTC | CASLRQGLYNEQFF
TRBJ2-3 | NA | TRBD2 | TRBV29-1 | TGCAGCCCCAGGCTAGCGGGATCAGATACGCAGTATTTT | CSPRLAGSDTQYF
TRBJ2-2 | NA | TRBD2 | TRBV7-6 | TGTGCCAGCAGCTTAGTTAGCGGGAGCACCGGGGAGCTGTTTTTT | CASSLVSGSTGELFF
TRBJ1-1 | once | TRBD1 | TRBV30 | TGTGCCTGGAGCCCGACAGGGAAAACTGAAGCTTTCTTT | CAWSPTGKTEAFF
TRBJ2-2 | NA | TRBD1 | TRBV28 | TGTGCCAGCACCGTCGCGGGACAGGGTGGCCACGGGGAGCTGTTTTTT | CASTVAGQGGHGELFF
TRBJ2-2 | NA | TRBD2 | TRBV29-1 | TGCAGCGTTGGGACTAGCGGATCGAACACCGGGGAGCTGTTTTTT | CSVGTSGSNTGELFF
TRBJ2-5 | NA | NA | TRBV2 | TGTGCCAGCACCCTATGGGAAGAGACCCAGTACTTC | CASTLWEETQYF
TRBJ1-2 | once | NA | TRBV30 | TGTGCCTGGCAGGGGCCGGGGAACTATGGCTACACCTTC | CAWQGPGNYGYTF
TRBJ2-1 | NA | NA | TRBV6-1 | TGTGCCAGCAGTGAATGGAATGAGCAGTTCTTC | CASSEWNEQFF
TRBJ1-5 | few | NA | TRBV6-5 | TGTGCCAGCAGTGGACATAGCAATCAGCCCCAGCATTTT | CASSGHSNQPQHF
TRBJ2-5 | NA | TRBD2 | TRBV20-1 | TGCACCTTTCTAGCGGGGGAGACCCAGTACTTC | CTFLAGETQYF
TRBJ2-3 | many | TRBD1 | TRBV18 | TGTGCCAGCTCACCTGGACAGGTTGGCGCAGATACGCAGTATTTT | CASSPGQVGADTQYF
TRBJ2-7 | NA | NA | TRBV29-1 | TGCAGCGCCGGAGACAGTACCTACGAGCAGTACTTC | CSAGDSTYEQYF
TRBJ2-3 | NA | TRBD1 | TRBV29-1 | TGCAGCGTTGATAGGTCAGGGGGCTCAGGGACAGATACGCAGTATTTT | CSVDRSGGSGTDTQYF
TRBJ2-1 | NA | NA | TRBV29-1 | TGCAGCGCCGAAAGCCCCAGCCCCAGCTCCTACAATGAGCAGTTCTTC | CSAESPSPSSYNEQFF
TRBJ2-2 | NA | TRBD1 | TRBV7-3 | TGTGCCAGCAGCTTAAAGACAGGGACGTTTTTTTCCGGGGAGCTGTTTTTT | CASSLKTGTFFSGELFF
TRBJ2-7 | NA | NA | TRBV7-2 | TGTGCCAGCAGCTTACGGGTAACCAACTACGAGCAGTACTTC | CASSLRVTNYEQYF
TRBJ2-5 | NA | NA | TRBV5-4 | TGTGCCAGCAGCTTAGGGGGGAAGACCCAGTACTTC | CASSLGGKTQYF
TRBJ2-6 | NA | NA | TRBV25-1 | TGTGCCAGGACCAGGAGCTCTGGGGCCAACGTCCTGACTTTC | CARTRSSGANVLTF
TRBJ2-7 | NA | NA | TRBV7-2 | TGTGCCAGCACCCGGACGGGGAGCTCCTACGAGCAGTACTTC | CASTRTGSSYEQYF
TRBJ1-5 | few | NA | TRBV6-5 | TGTGCCAGCATCTTCGGGAGGAATCAGCCCCAGCATTTT | CASIFGRNQPQHF
TRBJ2-7 | NA | NA | TRBV9 | TGTGCCAGCAGCGTAGCTAGCGCAGGGGGCTCCTACGAGCAGTACTTC | CASSVASAGGSYEQYF
TRBJ2-3 | NA | NA | TRBV7-9 | TGTGCCAGCAGCTTATCTGGGTTCTCAGATACGCAGTATTTT | CASSLSGFSDTQYF
TRBJ2-5 | few | NA | TRBV7-9 | TGTGCCAGCAGCTTTAACCGGGAGACCCAGTACTTC | CASSFNRETQYF
TRBJ2-5 | NA | NA | TRBV9 | TGTGCCAGCAGCGTAGGGGCAGGGGAGACCCAGTACTTC | CASSVGAGETQYF